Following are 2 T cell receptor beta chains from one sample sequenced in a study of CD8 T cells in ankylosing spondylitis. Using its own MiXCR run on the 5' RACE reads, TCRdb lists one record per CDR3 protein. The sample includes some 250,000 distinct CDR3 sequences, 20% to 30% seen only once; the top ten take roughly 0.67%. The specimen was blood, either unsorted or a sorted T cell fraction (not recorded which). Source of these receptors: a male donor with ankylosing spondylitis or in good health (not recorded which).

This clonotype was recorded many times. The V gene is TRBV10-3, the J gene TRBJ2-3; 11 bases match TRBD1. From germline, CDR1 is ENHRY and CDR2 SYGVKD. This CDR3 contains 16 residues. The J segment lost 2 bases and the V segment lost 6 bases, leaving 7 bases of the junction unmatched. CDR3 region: CAIRDRGLLDTDTQYF. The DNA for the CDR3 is TGTGCCATCAGGGACAGGGGGCTTTTAGACACAGATACGCAGTATTTT.

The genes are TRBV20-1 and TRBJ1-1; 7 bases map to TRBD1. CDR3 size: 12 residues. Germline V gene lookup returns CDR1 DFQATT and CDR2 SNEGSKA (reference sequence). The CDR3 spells CRVDRKNTEAFF. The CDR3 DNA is TGCAGGGTGGACAGGAAGAACACTGAAGCTTTCTTT.